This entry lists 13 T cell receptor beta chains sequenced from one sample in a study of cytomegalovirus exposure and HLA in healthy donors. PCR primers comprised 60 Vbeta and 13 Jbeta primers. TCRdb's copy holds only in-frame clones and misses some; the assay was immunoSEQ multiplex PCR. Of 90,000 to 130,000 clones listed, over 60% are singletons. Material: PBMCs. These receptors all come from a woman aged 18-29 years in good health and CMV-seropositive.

The CDR3: CASSSRGDRGQPQHF. CDR3 bases: TGTGCCAGCAGCTCGAGGGGCGACAGGGGTCAGCCCCAGCATTTT. The V call is TRBV9, the J call TRBJ1-5, with 8 bases lining up with TRBD1. Trimming removed 4 bases from V and 6 bases from J; junction bases left unmatched: 9. CDR1 is SGDLS and CDR2 is YYNGEE in the germline V gene. The CDR3 sequence is 15 residues long.

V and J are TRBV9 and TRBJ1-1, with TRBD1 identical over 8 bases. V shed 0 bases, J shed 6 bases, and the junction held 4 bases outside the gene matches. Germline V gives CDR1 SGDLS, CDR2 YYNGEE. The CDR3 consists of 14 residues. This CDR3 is CASSVVQGASEAFF. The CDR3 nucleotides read TGTGCCAGCAGCGTAGTGCAGGGGGCGTCTGAAGCTTTCTTT.

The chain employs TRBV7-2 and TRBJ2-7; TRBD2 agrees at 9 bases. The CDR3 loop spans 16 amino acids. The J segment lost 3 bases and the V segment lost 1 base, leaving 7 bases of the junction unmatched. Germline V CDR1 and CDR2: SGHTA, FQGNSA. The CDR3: CASSLEGSSGVYEQYF. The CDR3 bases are TGTGCCAGCAGCTTAGAAGGTTCTAGCGGGGTCTACGAGCAGTACTTC.

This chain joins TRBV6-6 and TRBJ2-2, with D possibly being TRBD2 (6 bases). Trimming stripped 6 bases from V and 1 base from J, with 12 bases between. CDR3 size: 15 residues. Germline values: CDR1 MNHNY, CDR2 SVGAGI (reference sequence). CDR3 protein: CASRGPGRNTGELFF. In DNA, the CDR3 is TGTGCCAGCAGGGGCCCCGGGAGGAACACCGGGGAGCTGTTTTTT.

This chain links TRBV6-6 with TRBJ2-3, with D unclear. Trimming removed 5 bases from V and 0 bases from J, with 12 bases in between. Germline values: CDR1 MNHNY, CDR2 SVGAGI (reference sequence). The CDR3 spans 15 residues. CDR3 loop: CASSRFPTSTDTQYF. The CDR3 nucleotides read TGTGCCAGCAGTCGATTCCCTACTAGCACAGATACGCAGTATTTT.

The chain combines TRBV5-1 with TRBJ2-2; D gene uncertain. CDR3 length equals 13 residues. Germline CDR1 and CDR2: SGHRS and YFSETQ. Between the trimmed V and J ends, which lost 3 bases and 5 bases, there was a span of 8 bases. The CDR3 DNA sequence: TGCGCCAGCAGCTCTAGACTTACCGGGGAGCTGTTTTTT. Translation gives CASSSRLTGELFF. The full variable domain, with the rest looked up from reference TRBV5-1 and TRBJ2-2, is KAGVTQTPRYLIKTRGQQVTLSCSPISGHRSVSWYQQTPGQGLQFLFEYFSETQRNKGNFPGRFSGRQFSNSRSEMNVSTLELGDSALYLCASSSRLTGELFFGEGSRLTVL.

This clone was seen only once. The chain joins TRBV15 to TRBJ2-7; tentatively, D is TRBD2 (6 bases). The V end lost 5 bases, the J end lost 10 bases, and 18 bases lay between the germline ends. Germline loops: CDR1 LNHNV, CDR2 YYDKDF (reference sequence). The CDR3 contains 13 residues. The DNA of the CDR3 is TGTGCCACCAGCCCTTGGCAGGGAGGTAGTCAGTACTTC. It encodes CATSPWQGGSQYF.

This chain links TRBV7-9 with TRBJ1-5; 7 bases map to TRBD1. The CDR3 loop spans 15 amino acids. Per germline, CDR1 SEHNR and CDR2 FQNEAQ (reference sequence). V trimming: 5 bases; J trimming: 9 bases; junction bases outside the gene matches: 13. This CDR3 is CASSALTGQDGPQHF. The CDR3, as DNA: TGTGCCAGCAGCGCCTTGACAGGGCAAGACGGGCCCCAGCATTTT.

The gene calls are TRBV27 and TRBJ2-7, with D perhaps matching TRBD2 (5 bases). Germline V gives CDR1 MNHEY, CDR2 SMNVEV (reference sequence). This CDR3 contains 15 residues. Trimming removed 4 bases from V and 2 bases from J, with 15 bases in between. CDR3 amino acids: CASSSGTAPAYEQYF. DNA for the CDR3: TGTGCCAGCAGTTCGGGAACAGCCCCTGCCTACGAGCAGTACTTC.

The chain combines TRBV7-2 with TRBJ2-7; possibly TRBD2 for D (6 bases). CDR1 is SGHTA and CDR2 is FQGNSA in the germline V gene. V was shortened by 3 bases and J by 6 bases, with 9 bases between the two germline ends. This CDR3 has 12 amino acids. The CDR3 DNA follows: TGTGCCAGCAGCTTCCTGACTAGCGAGCAGTACTTC. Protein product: CASSFLTSEQYF.

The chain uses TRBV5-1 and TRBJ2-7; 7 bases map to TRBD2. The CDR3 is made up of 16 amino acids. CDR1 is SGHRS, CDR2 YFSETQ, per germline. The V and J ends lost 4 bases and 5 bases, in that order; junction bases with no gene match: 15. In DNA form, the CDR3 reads TGCGCCAGCAGCCGACCTGTGGGAGGGCCTATGAACGAGCAGTACTTC. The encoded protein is CASSRPVGGPMNEQYF.

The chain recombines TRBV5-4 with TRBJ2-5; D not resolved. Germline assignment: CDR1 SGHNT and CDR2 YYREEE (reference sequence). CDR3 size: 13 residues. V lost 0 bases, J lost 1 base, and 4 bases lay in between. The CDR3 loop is CASSLGLQETQYF. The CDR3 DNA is TGTGCCAGCAGCTTGGGTCTCCAAGAGACCCAGTACTTC.

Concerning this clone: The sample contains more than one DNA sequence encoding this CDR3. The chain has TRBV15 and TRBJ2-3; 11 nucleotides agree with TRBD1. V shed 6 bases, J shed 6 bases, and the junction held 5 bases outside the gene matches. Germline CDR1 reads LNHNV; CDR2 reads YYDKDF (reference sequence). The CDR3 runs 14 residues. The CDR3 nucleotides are TGTGCCACCAGTGGGGACAGGGGGAGGGATACGCAGTATTTT. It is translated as CATSGDRGRDTQYF.